This T cell receptor (beta chain) was observed in a study of metastatic and nonmetastatic thyroid tumors. Study details: Patients with malignant and benign thyroid disease provided blood and tumor or nodule tissue, whose repertoires were compared. Study outcomes and limitations: Benign nodules were reported to have significantly lower TCR beta diversity than malignant thyroid tumors, in blood and tumor.

All patients were treatment-naive before thyroid surgery. Per the authors' pipeline: The study took CDR3 differences across clinicopathological groups and made a distant-metastasis classifier for papillary thyroid cancer from them. TCRdb re-called clones from the PCR reads using MiXCR. TCRdb's processing, not the authors' own work, is the source of the V and J calls. The sample consists of about 35,000 clones, 15% to 20% of them appearing once. This clone showed up many times. Its target is unknown. V was trimmed by 3 bases and J by 3 bases, leaving 15 bases between them. The CDR3 length is 16 residues. Germline V gene lookup returns CDR1 LNHNV and CDR2 YYDKDF (reference sequence).

The J gene is TRBJ2-4, the V gene TRBV15, with a possible D match to TRBD1 (6 bases). This TCR derives from a female donor with papillary thyroid cancer or a benign thyroid nodule (not recorded which). Some clones in this sample may be carry-over from other donors' samples. The source material was blood. CDR3 DNA sequence: TGTGCCACCAGCAGTCCATACAGGGAAGACAAAAACATTCAGTACTTC. Its protein is CATSSPYREDKNIQYF.